This T cell receptor (beta chain) was found in a study of shared clonotypes between healthy human individuals. Terminally differentiated effector memory CD45RA+ cells were excluded from the naive CD8 cells, which were CD45RO-negative and positively selected for CCR7. Assay used: immunoSEQ multiplex PCR; TCRdb lists only in-frame clones, some missing. The table records some 2.1 million clones, about 94% of them present only once. The receptor was isolated from a man aged 18 to 29 in good health. Some clones in this sample may be carry-over from other donors' samples. The material sequenced was naive CD8+ T cells from PBMCs.

Here the CDR3 reads CASSADVGDYGYTF. CDR3 DNA sequence: TGTGCCAGCAGTGCGGACGTGGGGGACTATGGCTACACCTTC. This rearrangement joins TRBV6-1 to TRBJ1-2; TRBD1 is a possible D gene (5 bases). Trimming took off 4 bases at V and 3 bases at J, with 12 bases between the two ends. The CDR3 is 14 residues long. Germline V gives CDR1 MNHNS, CDR2 SASEGT.